This passage covers 30 T cell receptor beta chains from one sample sequenced in a study of blood T cell repertoires in COVID-19. Measured with immunoSEQ multiplex PCR; TCRdb has only the in-frame clones, and not every one. The sample has 400,000 to 550,000 clones, roughly 91% seen once. Sequencing was carried out using peripheral blood. These receptors were collected from a woman in her thirties with acute or convalescent COVID-19.

CDR3 nucleotides: TGTGCCAGCAGGAGGACCAGGGGATCGTACACTGAAGCTTTCTTT. Amino acid sequence: CASRRTRGSYTEAFF. This sequence joins TRBV28 and TRBJ1-1, with TRBD1 as a possible D gene (6 bases). The germline V gene encodes CDR1 MDHEN and CDR2 SYDVKM. V was clipped by 6 bases and J by 3 bases, with 17 bases between them. CDR3 length: 15 residues.

The chain has TRBV3-1 (or the pseudogene TRBV3-2) and TRBJ1-2, with 7 bases lining up with TRBD1. Germline values: CDR1 LGHDT, CDR2 YNNKEL (reference sequence). CDR3 length: 13 residues. Trimming at V came to 4 bases and at J to 8 bases, leaving 7 bases not matched to a gene. The CDR3 sequence is CASSRRQGLGYTF. The DNA for the CDR3 is TGTGCCAGCAGCCGTCGACAGGGATTGGGCTACACCTTC.

This rearrangement joins TRBV12-3 or TRBV12-4 to TRBJ2-1; D possibly corresponds to TRBD2 (5 bases). Trimming shortened V by 4 bases and J by 6 bases, and 10 bases separated the two germline ends. This CDR3 region has 13 residues. The CDR3 reads CASSSSSSNEQFF. CDR3 in DNA: TGTGCCAGCAGTTCTAGCTCTAGCAATGAGCAGTTCTTC.

This sequence joins TRBV5-5 and TRBJ1-2, with D possibly TRBD1 on 6 matching bases. The CDR3 spans 16 residues. Germline V lookup: CDR1 SGHKS, CDR2 YYEKEE (reference sequence). V was clipped by 2 bases and J by 4 bases, with 18 bases between them. CDR3 loop: CASSLDFRGGVYGYTF. CDR3 nucleotides: TGTGCCAGCAGCTTAGACTTCCGAGGGGGGGTCTATGGCTACACCTTC. Filled out from reference TRBV5-5 and TRBJ1-2, the complete variable domain reads DAGVTQSPTHLIKTRGQQVTLRCSPISGHKSVSWYQQVLGQGPQFIFQYYEKEERGRGNFPDRFSARQFPNYSSELNVNALLLGDSALYLCASSLDFRGGVYGYTFGSGTRLTVV.

The chain employs TRBV25-1 and TRBJ1-4; D gene ambiguous. CDR1 and CDR2 (germline): MGHDK, SYGVNS. The CDR3 is made up of 13 amino acids. The germline V and J ends were trimmed by 3 bases and 6 bases, with 8 bases remaining between them. The CDR3 protein is CASSEGTYEKLFF. The CDR3 DNA reads as TGTGCCAGCAGTGAGGGCACGTATGAAAAACTGTTTTTT.

Written as DNA, the CDR3 is TGTGCCAGCACCTCTTTCGCTAGGACTAGCGGGGGATACAATGAGCAGTTCTTC. The encoded protein is CASTSFARTSGGYNEQFF. The V and J genes are TRBV2 and TRBJ2-1; 13 nucleotides line up with TRBD2. Germline assignment: CDR1 SNHLY and CDR2 FYNNEI. This CDR3 is 18 amino acids long. V gave up 7 bases and J gave up 4 bases; unmatched junction bases: 13.

J is TRBJ1-1 and V is TRBV6-5; 7 nucleotides align to TRBD1. The CDR3 has 12 residues. The J segment lost 6 bases and the V segment lost 6 bases, leaving 4 bases of the junction unmatched. Germline values: CDR1 MNHEY, CDR2 SVGAGI. DNA for the CDR3: TGTGCCAGCAGCAGACAGGGTTCTGAAGCTTTCTTT. Residues: CASSRQGSEAFF.

This clone appeared once. The chain links TRBV3-1 (or the pseudogene TRBV3-2) to TRBJ2-7, with D perhaps matching TRBD1 (6 bases). This CDR3 comprises 14 residues. V lost 4 bases and J 0 bases, leaving 10 bases between the germline ends. CDR1 and CDR2 (germline): LGHDT, YNNKEL (reference sequence). CDR3 nucleotides: TGTGCCAGCAGCCCTGAAGGGGGCTCCTACGAGCAGTACTTC. It specifies CASSPEGGSYEQYF.

This clone was found a few times. The J gene is TRBJ1-2, the V gene TRBV9; TRBD1 might be the D (6 bases). CDR3 length: 16 amino acids. The ends were cut back, 3 bases at V and 3 bases at J, with 18 bases in the middle. Germline CDR1 reads SGDLS; CDR2 reads YYNGEE. In DNA form, the CDR3 reads TGTGCCAGCAGCGGGGGGGGCCGAACAGGGTACTATGGCTACACCTTC. This translates into CASSGGGRTGYYGYTF.

As to this clone: The junction shows a germline mismatch at one end, possibly a read error. The J gene is TRBJ1-3, the V gene TRBV12-3 or TRBV12-4, with D unresolved. This CDR3 is built from 12 residues. For the CDR3, the DNA is TGTGCCAGCAGTTTGGTAACTGGTGTCATCCACTTT. It encodes CASSLVTGVIHF.

This clone has more than one count but fewer than ten. The J gene is TRBJ2-7, the V gene TRBV7-6; TRBD1 agrees at 8 bases. V dropped 5 bases and J dropped 2; count of bases not matched to a gene: 14. The CDR3 is 17 amino acids. Germline values: CDR1 SGHVS, CDR2 FNYEAQ. The CDR3 DNA follows: TGTGCCAGCAGCCCCCTCGCGGGACAGGCAACCCCCTACGAGCAGTACTTC. Encoded protein: CASSPLAGQATPYEQYF.

The genes are TRBV4-1 and TRBJ2-6; 10 positions agree with TRBD1. The trim removed 3 bases at V and 4 bases at J, leaving 6 bases unmatched. This CDR3 contains 17 residues. Germline CDR1 reads MGHRA; CDR2 reads YSYEKL. The CDR3 reads CASSHGDRGLGANVLTF. CDR3 sequence (DNA): TGCGCCAGCAGCCATGGGGACAGGGGTTTGGGGGCCAACGTCCTGACTTTC.

V gene TRBV29-1 combines with J gene TRBJ2-2, with a tentative D call TRBD1 (5 bases). V was trimmed by 5 bases and J by 4 bases, leaving 8 bases between them. Germline-derived CDR1 and CDR2 are SQVTM and ANQGSEA. This CDR3 has 12 amino acids. The CDR3 DNA is TGCAGCGTTAGACAGAGCACCGGGGAGCTGTTTTTT. It yields the protein CSVRQSTGELFF.

This clone was seen once. V gene TRBV7-9 combines with J gene TRBJ2-3; D call uncertain. CDR1 is SEHNR and CDR2 is FQNEAQ in the germline V gene (reference sequence). The CDR3 is made up of 15 amino acids. Trimming took off 0 bases at V and 6 bases at J, with 13 bases between the two ends. For the CDR3, the DNA is TGTGCCAGCAGCTTAGCTCACGGTACCTTGGATACGCAGTATTTT. Amino acids: CASSLAHGTLDTQYF.

This clone is a singleton in its sample. The gene calls are TRBV5-1 and TRBJ2-1; TRBD2 aligns across 8 bases. J gave up 6 bases and V 1 base, and 6 bases lay outside the gene matches. Germline CDR1 is SGHRS and CDR2 is YFSETQ. The CDR3 runs 15 residues. DNA of the CDR3: TGCGCCAGCAGCTTGTTGGCGGGGGGCGGCAATGAGCAGTTCTTC. This sequence encodes CASSLLAGGGNEQFF.

The chain carries TRBV6-5 and TRBJ2-3; 8 bases map to TRBD1. Trimming removed 5 bases from V and 5 bases from J; junction bases left unmatched: 9. This CDR3 has 15 residues. Germline V gene data show CDR1 as MNHEY and CDR2 as SVGAGI. CDR3 amino acids: CASSPEAGGRDTQYF. The DNA of the CDR3 is TGTGCCAGCAGTCCCGAGGCAGGGGGCAGAGATACGCAGTATTTT.

V usage is TRBV18 and J usage is TRBJ1-1; D is uncertain. V was clipped by 0 bases and J by 12 bases, with 26 bases between them. This CDR3 comprises 17 residues. The germline V gene encodes CDR1 KGHSH and CDR2 LQKENI. Here the CDR3 DNA reads TGTGCCAGCTCACCACCTAGAGACCCGGGGAGGGTGTCCTACCCTTTCTTT. Its translation: CASSPPRDPGRVSYPFF.

Turning to this clone: Other DNA sequences in the sample encode the same CDR3. The chain is built from TRBV2 and TRBJ2-5; 12 bases map to TRBD2. Looked up from germline, CDR1 is SNHLY and CDR2 is FYNNEI. The CDR3 has 16 amino acids. J gave up 5 bases and V 1 base, and 5 bases lay outside the gene matches. The DNA for the CDR3 is TGTGCCAGCAGTGAAGGCCTAGCGGGGGGGCAGGAGACCCAGTACTTC. As protein: CASSEGLAGGQETQYF.

Notes on this clone: This specimen includes other DNA sequences encoding the same CDR3. This chain links TRBV7-6 with TRBJ2-1, with 7 bases lining up with TRBD1. Trimming removed 1 base from V and 6 bases from J; junction bases left unmatched: 3. Germline lookup yields CDR1 SGHVS and CDR2 FNYEAQ. The CDR3 spans 14 residues. As DNA, the CDR3 is TGTGCCAGCAGCTTAGGACAGGGCAGCAATGAGCAGTTCTTC. This gives the protein CASSLGQGSNEQFF. Full variable domain (rest looked up from reference TRBV7-6 and TRBJ2-1): GAGVSQSPRYKVTKRGQDVALRCDPISGHVSLYWYRQALGQGPEFLTYFNYEAQQDKSGLPNDRFSAERPEGSISTLTIQRTEQRDSAMYRCASSLGQGSNEQFFGPGTRLTVL.

V gene TRBV5-1 combines with J gene TRBJ1-1; possible D gene TRBD1, 6 bases. Looked up from germline, CDR1 is SGHRS and CDR2 is YFSETQ. The ends were cut back, 10 bases at V and 1 base at J, with 20 bases in the middle. This CDR3 contains 15 residues. The CDR3 spells CASTPGVTWNTEAFF. CDR3 bases: TGCGCCTCGACCCCAGGGGTGACATGGAACACTGAAGCTTTCTTT.

The J gene is TRBJ1-2, the V gene TRBV12-3 or TRBV12-4; unclear D gene. The CDR3 sequence is 13 residues long. V lost 5 bases, J lost 5 bases, and 12 bases lay in between. The CDR3 nucleotides are TGTGCCAGCAGTGTGGGCCTATTGTATGGCTACACCTTC. This codes for CASSVGLLYGYTF.

The J gene is TRBJ1-2, the V gene TRBV19, with TRBD1 matching over 7 bases. Germline V gives CDR1 LNHDA, CDR2 SQIVND (reference sequence). The CDR3 loop spans 14 amino acids. The junction had 11 bases not matched to a gene; V was cut back by 7 bases and J by 6 bases. This CDR3 reads CASTPTGTPNGYTF. CDR3 sequence (DNA): TGTGCCAGTACCCCGACAGGGACGCCAAATGGCTACACCTTC.

The rearrangement joins TRBV30 to TRBJ1-1, with D uncertain. CDR3 length: 13 amino acids. V was trimmed by 7 bases and J by 4 bases, leaving 16 bases between them. Germline V CDR1 and CDR2: GTSNPN, SVGIG (reference sequence). The CDR3 region is CASRHEPGTEAFF. CDR3 nucleotide sequence: TGTGCCTCCCGCCATGAGCCAGGCACTGAAGCTTTCTTT.

J is TRBJ2-5 and V is TRBV6-5, with D possibly matching TRBD1 (5 bases). The length of the CDR3 is 15 residues. CDR1 and CDR2 (germline): MNHEY, SVGAGI. V lost 6 bases to trimming and J lost 2 bases, with 16 bases between them. The CDR3 is CASRRTSDRQETQYF. CDR3 DNA sequence: TGTGCCAGCAGGCGTACGAGCGACAGACAAGAGACCCAGTACTTC.

J is TRBJ2-4 and V is TRBV9; 7 bases agree with TRBD2. From germline, CDR1 is SGDLS and CDR2 YYNGEE. The CDR3 totals 16 residues. With 4 bases clipped from V and 3 bases from J, the junction kept 10 bases outside the gene matches. The CDR3 DNA sequence: TGTGCCAGCAGCCAGGGCGGGAGCCTGGACAAAAACATTCAGTACTTC. It translates to CASSQGGSLDKNIQYF. The complete variable domain, with remaining parts taken from reference TRBV9 and TRBJ2-4, reads DSGVTQTPKHLITATGQRVTLRCSPRSGDLSVYWYQQSLDQGLQFLIQYYNGEERAKGNILERFSAQQFPDLHSELNLSSLELGDSALYFCASSQGGSLDKNIQYFGAGTRLSVL.

This clone was found a few times. The rearrangement links TRBV4-2 to TRBJ2-1; D is possibly TRBD1 (6 bases). Trimming left V 0 bases short and J 8 bases short, with 17 bases between. Germline V lookup: CDR1 LGHNA, CDR2 YNFKEQ. There are 16 residues in the CDR3. This chain's CDR3 is CASSQEWALGGYEQFF. The CDR3 coding sequence is TGTGCCAGCAGCCAAGAGTGGGCCCTTGGGGGCTATGAGCAGTTCTTC.

The sample holds one count of this clone. The V and J genes are TRBV6-5 and TRBJ2-6; no clear D. Germline CDR1 and CDR2: MNHEY and SVGAGI. Trimming shortened V by 8 bases and J by 4 bases, and 9 bases separated the two germline ends. CDR3 length equals 13 residues. The CDR3 nucleotides read TGTGCCAGCTCCCCCCCGGGGGCCAACGTCCTGACTTTC. It is translated as CASSPPGANVLTF.

The CDR3 bases are TGTGCCAGCAGGAGGAACGCGAACACCGGGGAGCTGTTTTTT. As protein: CASRRNANTGELFF. This rearrangement joins TRBV6-5 to TRBJ2-2; unclear D gene. With 6 bases removed from V and 0 bases from J, the gap between germline ends came to 8 bases. The CDR3 contains 14 residues. Germline V gene sequence: CDR1 MNHEY, CDR2 SVGAGI.

This clone came up once. The V and J genes are TRBV7-6 and TRBJ2-5, with 9 bases fitting TRBD2. Trimming removed 0 bases from V and 1 base from J; junction bases left unmatched: 0. The CDR3 is 15 residues long. The V gene's germline CDR1 is SGHVS and CDR2 FNYEAQ. The CDR3 sequence is CASSLASGSQETQYF. The CDR3 DNA is TGTGCCAGCAGCTTAGCTAGCGGGAGCCAAGAGACCCAGTACTTC.

J is TRBJ2-1 and V is TRBV9, with 9 bases lining up with TRBD1. J was trimmed by 2 bases and V by 3 bases; bases with no gene match: 6. The CDR3 runs to 16 residues. CDR1 and CDR2 from the germline V gene are SGDLS and YYNGEE. The CDR3 sequence: CASSESGQGPYNEQFF. The DNA of the CDR3 is TGTGCCAGCAGCGAAAGCGGACAGGGGCCCTACAATGAGCAGTTCTTC.